The 20 T cell receptor beta chains listed next were all sequenced from one sample in a study of tumor and adjacent non-tumor tissue in lung cancer. RNA was extracted from bulk tissue without any cell sorting. More than 3 cm separated this lung sample from the edge of the tumor. The library came from three nested PCR rounds adapted from ARM-PCR protocols. TCRdb redid the calling of the multiplex PCR reads with MiXCR, one entry per CDR3 protein. The data hold about 80,000 distinct CDR3 sequences, with 70% to 90% observed a single time. The sequenced material came from distant non-tumor lung tissue. The receptor set was obtained from a man in his sixties with non-small cell lung cancer.

On this clonotype: The junction shows a germline mismatch at one end, possibly a read error. This chain uses TRBV5-4 with TRBJ1-1, with a possible D match to TRBD1 (6 bases). The CDR3 length is 17 residues. CDR1 and CDR2 from the germline V gene are SGHNT and YYREEE (reference sequence). CDR3 residues: CTRSPGAHIGADTEAFF. CDR3 coding DNA: TGTACCAGAAGCCCAGGGGCCCATATAGGGGCGGACACTGAAGCTTTCTTT.

As regards this clonotype: A much bigger clone sits one base away, suggesting this may be a read error. The chain employs TRBV5-1 and TRBJ2-3; D unclear. With 6 bases removed from V and 8 bases from J, the gap between germline ends came to 19 bases. Per the germline V gene, CDR1 is SGHRS and CDR2 is YFSETQ. This CDR3 region has 14 residues. CDR3 region: CASTQSPVRGTQYF. The DNA for the CDR3 is TGCGCCAGCACCCAGTCGCCAGTTAGAGGTACGCAGTATTTT.

About this clonotype: One end of the junction fails to match germline, which may point to a read error. The genes are TRBV4-3 and TRBJ1-1; D is undetermined. CDR3 length: 17 amino acids. Germline CDR1 and CDR2: LGHNA and YSLEER. For the CDR3, the DNA is TGCGCCAGGAGCCAAGAGGTTCCGGGCAGTTCGGGCACTGAAGCGTTCTTT. This translates into CARSQEVPGSSGTEAFF.

As concerns this clonotype: Compared with germline, one end of the junction differs, possibly owing to a read error. The chain uses TRBV11-1 and TRBJ2-7; TRBD1 agrees at 8 bases. The CDR3 loop spans 13 amino acids. Germline V gene lookup returns CDR1 SGHAT and CDR2 FQDESV (reference sequence). The CDR3 DNA reads TGTCCCAGCAACACGGACAGGGATGGAGAGCAGTACTTC. It translates to CPSNTDRDGEQYF.

A word on this clonotype: A junction end diverges from the germline sequence, so it may reflect a read error. V is TRBV29-1 and J is TRBJ2-3, with 7 bases matching TRBD2. CDR3 length: 16 residues. Germline loops: CDR1 SQVTM, CDR2 ANQGSEA. The CDR3 DNA reads TGCAGGCTTGAGGTCTGGGCGGCGACTAGCACAGGTACGCAGTATTTT. Residues: CRLEVWAATSTGTQYF.

This clonotype was seen only once. The conserved phenylalanine or tryptophan is not found at the CDR3 terminus, so this likely reflects a read error. The chain is built from TRBV6-2 or TRBV6-3 and TRBJ2-3, with no clear D. The CDR3 runs to 14 residues. From germline, CDR1 is MNHEY and CDR2 SVGEGT. The CDR3 bases are TGTGCCAGCCAGACTCACCTTTCCACAGATAAGCAGTATTAT. Translating gives CASQTHLSTDKQYY.

This clonotype occurred many times. The CDR3 is CASSLGPPGDHTQYF. DNA of the CDR3: TGTGCCAGCAGCTTAGGACCCCCAGGGGACCATACGCAGTATTTT. This chain uses TRBV11-2 with TRBJ2-3; D may be TRBD1 (6 bases). This CDR3 comprises 15 residues. CDR1 is SGHAT, CDR2 FQNNGV, per germline. V dropped 1 base and J dropped 7 bases, with 15 bases sitting between them.

Of note for this clonotype: The junction does not match germline at one end; this may be a read error. This chain links TRBV20-1 with TRBJ1-2; D call uncertain. Germline lookup yields CDR1 DFQATT and CDR2 SNEGSKA (reference sequence). This CDR3 is built from 15 residues. This chain's CDR3 is CSAPRRINHDYGYTF. The CDR3 DNA reads as TGCAGTGCTCCTCGCAGGATTAACCATGACTATGGTTACACCTTC.

In regard to this clonotype: The final CDR3 position lacks the conserved phenylalanine or tryptophan, pointing to a likely read error. The chain uses TRBV4-1 and TRBJ2-1, with TRBD1 identical over 8 bases. Per germline, CDR1 MGHRA and CDR2 YSYEKL. This CDR3 has 15 residues. CDR3 loop: CSSSHPPQGAVEQFY. CDR3 nucleotide sequence: TGCTCCAGCAGCCACCCCCCTCAGGGGGCGGTTGAGCAGTTCTAC.

Worth noting for this clonotype: At one end the junction does not follow the germline gene, possibly because of a read error. The chain uses TRBV11-2 and TRBJ2-7; no reliable D call. CDR1 and CDR2 (germline): SGHAT, FQNNGV. The CDR3 spans 11 residues. CDR3: CASSFLPEQYF. Here the CDR3 DNA reads TGTGCTAGCAGCTTTTTGCCCGAGCAGTACTTC.

This clonotype was recorded many times. The gene calls are TRBV6-6 and TRBJ1-2; possibly TRBD1 for D (6 bases). The CDR3 consists of 14 residues. V lost 4 bases, J lost 2 bases, and 11 bases lay in between. CDR1 and CDR2 from the germline V gene are MNHNY and SVGAGI (reference sequence). CDR3 DNA: TGTGCCAGCAGTTTTGGCACAGGGAACTATGGCTACACCTTC. This codes for CASSFGTGNYGYTF.

With regard to this clonotype: A read error may produce the germline difference seen at one junction end. CDR3 coding DNA: TGCAGTGCTAGATATTTCGACAGATCCTCCTACGATCAGTACTTC. Protein product: CSARYFDRSSYDQYF. This chain uses TRBV20-1 with TRBJ2-7; possibly TRBD1 for D (5 bases). The CDR3 loop spans 15 amino acids. The germline V gene encodes CDR1 DFQATT and CDR2 SNEGSKA (reference sequence).

Points on this clonotype: At one of its ends the junction is not consistent with the germline gene, which may arise from a read error. The rearrangement uses TRBV6-1 and TRBJ2-1, with TRBD2 identical over 8 bases. CDR3 size: 15 residues. Germline values: CDR1 MNHNS, CDR2 SASEGT. The CDR3 loop is CATRHPGLGKDEPFF. As DNA, the CDR3 is TGTGCCACCCGACATCCGGGACTAGGTAAGGATGAGCCGTTCTTC.

A note on this clonotype: The final CDR3 position lacks the conserved phenylalanine or tryptophan, pointing to a likely read error. The DNA is left out, because the CDR3 cannot be placed on it with certainty; the CDR3 is given as TCRdb lists it. The gene calls are TRBV6-6 and TRBJ1-1; the table gives TRBD1 as D, unverified against the DNA. Germline loops: CDR1 MNHNY, CDR2 SVGAGI (reference sequence). The CDR3 adds up to 15 amino acids, both ends counted. This chain's CDR3 is CASTLTGTGSTEALI.

Of note for this clonotype: Here the CDR3 omits its conserved ending phenylalanine or tryptophan, so a read error is the likely source. For the CDR3, the DNA is TGTGCCAGAAGCTTAGTTGAACAGGACAATGAGCAGTTCTTA. As protein: CARSLVEQDNEQFL. The V call is TRBV11-2, the J call TRBJ2-1, with D possibly TRBD1 on 5 matching bases. Germline V gene data show CDR1 as SGHAT and CDR2 as FQNNGV. The CDR3 totals 14 residues.

This sequence joins TRBV6-2 or TRBV6-3 and TRBJ2-3, with 9 bases that match TRBD2. CDR1 is MNHEY, CDR2 SVGEGT, per germline. CDR3 length: 14 residues. The CDR3 region is CVIPSREGRNTQYF. The CDR3 DNA follows: TGTGTCATCCCTTCGCGGGAGGGACGGAATACGCAGTATTTT.

The chain joins TRBV11-3 to TRBJ1-2; D is perhaps TRBD1 (5 bases). This CDR3 is 16 amino acids long. Germline CDR1 and CDR2: SGHNT and YENEEA. The CDR3 nucleotides read TGTGCTAGCCTCAGCCCGACCTCGGGGGCTAACTATGGCTACACCTTC. Amino acids: CASLSPTSGANYGYTF.

Notes on this clonotype: The CDR3 does not close with the conserved phenylalanine or tryptophan, likely indicating a read error. The DNA of the CDR3 is TGCAGAGCTAGTGGGGTCACCTACGAGCAGTACTCC. Translation: CRASGVTYEQYS. The J gene is TRBJ2-7, the V gene TRBV20-1; D is unclear. The CDR3 consists of 12 residues. Germline CDR1 DFQATT, CDR2 SNEGSKA (reference sequence).

In regard to this clonotype: Given the absence of the conserved phenylalanine or tryptophan at the CDR3 end, a read error is likely. The J gene is TRBJ2-3, the V gene TRBV11-3; 9 nucleotides agree with TRBD2. CDR3 length equals 16 residues. CDR1 is SGHNT and CDR2 is YENEEA in the germline V gene. The CDR3: CASNLLAGGYTVTQYL. CDR3 in DNA: TGTGCCAGCAACTTACTCGCGGGGGGGTACACAGTTACGCAGTATCTT.

Note on this clonotype: Without the conserved terminal phenylalanine or tryptophan, this CDR3 likely stems from a read error. The DNA is omitted, as the CDR3 cannot be located on it reliably, and the CDR3 follows TCRdb's listing. This chain's CDR3 is CASSFVAGVADEQFL. The chain links TRBV12-1 to TRBJ2-1; the table's TRBD2 call for D was not verified on the DNA. TRBV12-1 is labeled a pseudogene. Ends included, the CDR3 has 15 residues.